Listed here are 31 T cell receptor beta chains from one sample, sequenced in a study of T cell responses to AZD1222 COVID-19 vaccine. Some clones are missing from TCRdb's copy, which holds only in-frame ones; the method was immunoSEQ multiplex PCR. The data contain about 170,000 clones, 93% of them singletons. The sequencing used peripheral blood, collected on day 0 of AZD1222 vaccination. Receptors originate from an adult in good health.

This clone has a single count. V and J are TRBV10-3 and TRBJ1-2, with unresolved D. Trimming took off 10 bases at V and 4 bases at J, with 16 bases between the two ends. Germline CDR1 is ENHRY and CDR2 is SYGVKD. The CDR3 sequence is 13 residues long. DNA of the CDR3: TGTGCCACCAGACCGACGGACGCCTATGGCTACACCTTC. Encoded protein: CATRPTDAYGYTF.

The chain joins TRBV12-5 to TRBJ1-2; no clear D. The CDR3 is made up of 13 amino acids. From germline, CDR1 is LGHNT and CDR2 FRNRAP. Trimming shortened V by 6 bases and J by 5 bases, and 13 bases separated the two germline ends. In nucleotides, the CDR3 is TGTGCTAGTGGGACGGAGGTAAATTATGGCTACACCTTC. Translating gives CASGTEVNYGYTF.

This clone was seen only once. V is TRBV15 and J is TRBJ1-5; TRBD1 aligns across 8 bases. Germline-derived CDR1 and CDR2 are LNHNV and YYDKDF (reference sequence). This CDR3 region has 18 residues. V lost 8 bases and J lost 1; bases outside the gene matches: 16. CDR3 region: CATRGDRGFFSSNQPQHF. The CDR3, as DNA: TGTGCCACCCGGGGAGACAGGGGATTTTTTTCGAGCAATCAGCCCCAGCATTTT.

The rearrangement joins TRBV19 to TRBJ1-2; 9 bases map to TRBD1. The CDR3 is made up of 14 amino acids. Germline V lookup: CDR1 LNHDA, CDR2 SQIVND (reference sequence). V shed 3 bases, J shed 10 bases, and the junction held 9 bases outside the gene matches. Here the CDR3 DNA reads TGTGCCAGTAGTATCGGACAGGGGTCTTTCTACTACACCTTC. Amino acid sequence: CASSIGQGSFYYTF.

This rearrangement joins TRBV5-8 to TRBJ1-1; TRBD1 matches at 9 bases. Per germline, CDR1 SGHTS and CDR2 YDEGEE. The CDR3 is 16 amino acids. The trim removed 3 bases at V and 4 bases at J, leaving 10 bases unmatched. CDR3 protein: CASSSALGQGGTEAFF. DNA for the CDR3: TGTGCCAGCAGCTCGGCACTGGGACAGGGAGGCACTGAAGCTTTCTTT.

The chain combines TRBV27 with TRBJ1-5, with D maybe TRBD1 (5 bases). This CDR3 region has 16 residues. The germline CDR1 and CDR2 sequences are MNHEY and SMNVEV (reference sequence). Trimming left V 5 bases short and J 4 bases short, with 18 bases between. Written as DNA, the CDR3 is TGTGCCAGCAGTCTCCGCCCGGGACCCAGGAATCAGCCCCAGCATTTT. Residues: CASSLRPGPRNQPQHF.

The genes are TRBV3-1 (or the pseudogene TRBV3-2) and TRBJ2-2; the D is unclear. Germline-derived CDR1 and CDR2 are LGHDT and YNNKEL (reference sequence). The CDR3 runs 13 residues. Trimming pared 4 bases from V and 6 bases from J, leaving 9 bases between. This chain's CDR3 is CASSPPHSGELFF. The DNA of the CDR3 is TGTGCCAGCAGCCCTCCCCACTCCGGGGAGCTGTTTTTT.

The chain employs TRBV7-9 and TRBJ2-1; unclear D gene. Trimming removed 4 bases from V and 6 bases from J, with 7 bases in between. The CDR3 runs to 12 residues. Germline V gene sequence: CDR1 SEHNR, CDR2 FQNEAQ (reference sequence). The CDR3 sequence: CASSSSGNEQFF. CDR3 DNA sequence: TGTGCCAGCAGCTCGTCCGGCAATGAGCAGTTCTTC.

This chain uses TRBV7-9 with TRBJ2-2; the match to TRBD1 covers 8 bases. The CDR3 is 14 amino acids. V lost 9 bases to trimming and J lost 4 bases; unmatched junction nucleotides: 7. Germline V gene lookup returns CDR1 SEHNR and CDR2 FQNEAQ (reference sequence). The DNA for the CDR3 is TGTGCCAGTCTAGCAGGGGGCCTCACCGGGGAGCTGTTTTTT. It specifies CASLAGGLTGELFF.

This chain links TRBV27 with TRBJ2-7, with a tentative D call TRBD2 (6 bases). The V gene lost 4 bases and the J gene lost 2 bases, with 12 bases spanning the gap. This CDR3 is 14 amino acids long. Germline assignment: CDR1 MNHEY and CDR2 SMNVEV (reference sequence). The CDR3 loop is CASSSHWTTYEQYF. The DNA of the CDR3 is TGTGCCAGCAGTTCCCATTGGACTACCTACGAGCAGTACTTC.

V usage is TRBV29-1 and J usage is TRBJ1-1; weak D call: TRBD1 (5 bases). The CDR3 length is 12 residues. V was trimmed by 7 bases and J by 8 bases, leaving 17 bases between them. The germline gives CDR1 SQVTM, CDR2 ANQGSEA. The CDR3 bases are TGCAGCGGGAGGGGCACCCGACCAGAAGCTTTCTTT. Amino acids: CSGRGTRPEAFF.

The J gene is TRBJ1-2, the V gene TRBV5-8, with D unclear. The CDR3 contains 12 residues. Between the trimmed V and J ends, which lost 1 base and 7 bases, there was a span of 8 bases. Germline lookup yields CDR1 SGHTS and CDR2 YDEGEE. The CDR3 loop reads CASSLLGTGYTF. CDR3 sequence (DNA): TGTGCCAGCAGCTTGCTGGGCACTGGCTACACCTTC.

CDR3 DNA: TGTGCCAGTAGTATAGATCTGGGGAGCTCTGAAGCTTTCTTT. It codes for CASSIDLGSSEAFF. V usage is TRBV19 and J usage is TRBJ1-1; D ambiguous. CDR3 size: 14 residues. The V gene lost 0 bases and the J gene lost 6 bases, with 11 bases spanning the gap. CDR1 and CDR2 (germline): LNHDA, SQIVND (reference sequence).

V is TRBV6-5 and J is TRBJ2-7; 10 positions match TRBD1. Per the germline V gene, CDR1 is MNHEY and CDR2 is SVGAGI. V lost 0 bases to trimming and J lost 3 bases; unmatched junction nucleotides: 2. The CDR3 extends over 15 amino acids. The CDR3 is CASSYSGTGDYEQYF. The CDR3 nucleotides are TGTGCCAGCAGTTACTCCGGGACAGGGGACTACGAGCAGTACTTC.

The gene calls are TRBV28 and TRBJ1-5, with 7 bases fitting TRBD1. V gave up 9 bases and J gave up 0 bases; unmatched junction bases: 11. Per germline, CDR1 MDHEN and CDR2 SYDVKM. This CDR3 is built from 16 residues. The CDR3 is CASNSPGQNSNQPQHF. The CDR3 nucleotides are TGTGCCAGTAACTCCCCGGGACAGAATAGCAATCAGCCCCAGCATTTT.

The CDR3 region has the DNA TGCAGCGTTGAAACCGGGATCCGCACTGAAGCTTTCTTT. Translated, it gives CSVETGIRTEAFF. The chain joins TRBV29-1 to TRBJ1-1; D uncertain. Germline V CDR1 and CDR2: SQVTM, ANQGSEA. Trimming removed 2 bases at V and 4 bases at J, with 11 bases between. The length of the CDR3 is 13 residues.

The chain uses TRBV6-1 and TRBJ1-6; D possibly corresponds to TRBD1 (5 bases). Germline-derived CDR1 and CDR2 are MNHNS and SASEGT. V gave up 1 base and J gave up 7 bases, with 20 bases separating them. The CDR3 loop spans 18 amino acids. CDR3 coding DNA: TGTGCCAGCAGTGAAGGCGGTGGGGGGGAAATGGGCAATTCACCCCTCCACTTT. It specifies CASSEGGGGEMGNSPLHF.

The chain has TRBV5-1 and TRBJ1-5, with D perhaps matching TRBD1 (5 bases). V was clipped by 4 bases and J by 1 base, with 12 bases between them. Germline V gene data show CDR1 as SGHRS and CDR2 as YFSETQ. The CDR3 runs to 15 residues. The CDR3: CASSPRAGSNQPQHF. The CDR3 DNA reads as TGCGCCAGCAGCCCCAGGGCCGGGAGCAATCAGCCCCAGCATTTT.

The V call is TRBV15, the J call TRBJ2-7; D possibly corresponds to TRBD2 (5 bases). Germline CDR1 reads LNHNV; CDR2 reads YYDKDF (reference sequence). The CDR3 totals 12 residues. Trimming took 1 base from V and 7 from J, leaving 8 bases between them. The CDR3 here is CATSRATGEQYF. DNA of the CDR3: TGTGCCACCAGCAGAGCCACGGGGGAGCAGTACTTC.

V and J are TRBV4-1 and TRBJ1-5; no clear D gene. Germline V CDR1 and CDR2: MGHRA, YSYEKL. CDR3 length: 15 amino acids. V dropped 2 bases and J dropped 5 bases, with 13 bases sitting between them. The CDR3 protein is CASSQPETLYQPQHF. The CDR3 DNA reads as TGCGCCAGCAGCCAACCGGAGACCCTATATCAGCCCCAGCATTTT.

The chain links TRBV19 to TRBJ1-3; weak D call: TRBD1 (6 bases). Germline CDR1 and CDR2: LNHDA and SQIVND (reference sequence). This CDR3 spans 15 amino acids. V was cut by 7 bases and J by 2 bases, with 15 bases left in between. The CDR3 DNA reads TGTGCCAGTAACCCGGGACAATTCGCTGGAAACACCATATATTTT. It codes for CASNPGQFAGNTIYF.

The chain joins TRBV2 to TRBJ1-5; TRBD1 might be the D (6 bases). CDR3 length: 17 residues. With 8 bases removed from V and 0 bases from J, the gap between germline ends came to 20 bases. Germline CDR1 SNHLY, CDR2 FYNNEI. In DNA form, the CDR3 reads TGTGCCAGCGGCGAGTTAAGGGCAGGGGCTAGCAATCAGCCCCAGCATTTT. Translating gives CASGELRAGASNQPQHF. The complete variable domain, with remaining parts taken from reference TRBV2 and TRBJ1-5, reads EPEVTQTPSHQVTQMGQEVILRCVPISNHLYFYWYRQILGQKVEFLVSFYNNEISEKSEIFDDQFSVERPDGSNFTLKIRSTKLEDSAMYFCASGELRAGASNQPQHFGDGTRLSIL.

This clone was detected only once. This CDR3 is CASSIGGRLANYGYTF. The CDR3 DNA reads TGTGCCAGTAGTATTGGGGGGCGGCTCGCTAACTATGGCTACACCTTC. The J gene is TRBJ1-2, the V gene TRBV19, with a weak D call TRBD1 (6 bases). The CDR3 consists of 16 residues. V lost 3 bases and J lost 0, with 14 bases in between. The V gene's germline CDR1 is LNHDA and CDR2 SQIVND (reference sequence).

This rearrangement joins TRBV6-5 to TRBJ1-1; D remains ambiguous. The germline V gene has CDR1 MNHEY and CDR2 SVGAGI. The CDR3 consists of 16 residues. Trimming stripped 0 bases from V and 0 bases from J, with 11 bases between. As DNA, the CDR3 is TGTGCCAGCAGTTACTCGAGGACCGTCTTGAACACTGAAGCTTTCTTT. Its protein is CASSYSRTVLNTEAFF.

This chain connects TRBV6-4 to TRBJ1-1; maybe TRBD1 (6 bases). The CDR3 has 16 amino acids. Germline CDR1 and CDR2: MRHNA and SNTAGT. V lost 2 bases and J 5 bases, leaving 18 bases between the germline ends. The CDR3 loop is CASSDDPQGLRTEAFF. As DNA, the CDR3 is TGTGCCAGCAGTGACGACCCACAGGGATTGCGGACTGAAGCTTTCTTT.

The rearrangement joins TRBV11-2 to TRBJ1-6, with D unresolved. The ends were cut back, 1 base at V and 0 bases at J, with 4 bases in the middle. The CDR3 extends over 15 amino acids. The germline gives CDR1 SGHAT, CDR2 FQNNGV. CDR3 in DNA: TGTGCCAGCAGCTTAGGGCTCTCCTATAATTCACCCCTCCACTTT. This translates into CASSLGLSYNSPLHF. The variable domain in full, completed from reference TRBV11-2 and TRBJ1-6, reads EAGVAQSPRYKIIEKRQSVAFWCNPISGHATLYWYQQILGQGPKLLIQFQNNGVVDDSQLPKDRFSAERLKGVDSTLKIQPAKLEDSAVYLCASSLGLSYNSPLHFGNGTRLTVT.

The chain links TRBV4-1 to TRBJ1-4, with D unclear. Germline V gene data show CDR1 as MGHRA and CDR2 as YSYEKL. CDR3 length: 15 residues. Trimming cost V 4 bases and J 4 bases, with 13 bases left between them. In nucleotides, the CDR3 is TGCGCCAGCAGCCGAGAAGGCAGGTATAATGAAAAACTGTTTTTT. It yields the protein CASSREGRYNEKLFF.

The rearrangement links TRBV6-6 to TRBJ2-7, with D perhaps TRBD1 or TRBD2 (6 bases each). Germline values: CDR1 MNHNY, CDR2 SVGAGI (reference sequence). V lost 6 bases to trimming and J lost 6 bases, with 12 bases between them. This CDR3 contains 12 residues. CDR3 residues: CASSPGAGEQYF. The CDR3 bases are TGTGCCAGCAGCCCGGGGGCGGGCGAGCAGTACTTC.

CDR3 DNA sequence: TGCGCCAGCACCGGCATTGGAAACACCATATATTTT. Translating it yields CASTGIGNTIYF. J is TRBJ1-3 and V is TRBV5-1; no reliable D call. Germline-derived CDR1 and CDR2 are SGHRS and YFSETQ. Trimming left V 6 bases short and J 3 bases short, with 7 bases between. CDR3 length: 12 amino acids.

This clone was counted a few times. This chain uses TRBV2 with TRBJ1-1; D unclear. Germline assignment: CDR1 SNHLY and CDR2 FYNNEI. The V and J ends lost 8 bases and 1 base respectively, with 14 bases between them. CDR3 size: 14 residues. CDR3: CASRTRGGNTEAFF. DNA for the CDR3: TGTGCCAGCCGAACCCGCGGCGGGAACACTGAAGCTTTCTTT.

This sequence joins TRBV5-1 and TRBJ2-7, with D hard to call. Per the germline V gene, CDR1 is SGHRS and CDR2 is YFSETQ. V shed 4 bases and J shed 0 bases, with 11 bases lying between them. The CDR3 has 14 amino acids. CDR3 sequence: CASSPQVPSYEQYF. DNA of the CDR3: TGCGCCAGCAGCCCCCAGGTCCCCTCCTACGAGCAGTACTTC.